A selection of T cell receptor beta chains follows, all from one sample in a study of response to subunit inactivated influenza vaccine. One entry per CDR3 protein, called by TCRdb with MiXCR from the RT-PCR reads. The sample has roughly 620,000 distinct CDR3 sequences, approximately 10% seen once. In addition, the sample was reused for a study of T cells expressing NK-cell markers.

Sequenced here: PBMCs from blood, sampled on the day of vaccination. The receptors were sampled from a man aged 50 to 60 who received an inactivated influenza vaccine. CDR3s include the opening cysteine and the closing phenylalanine or tryptophan. Each record gives: J gene, V gene, clone size, D gene, CDR3 protein, CDR3 DNA. The D gene is left open where the match is weak. Clone sizes are given selectively: once, few, many, or a class where the clone is expanded.

TRBJ1-1 TRBV10-3 many . CAISESGGQMNTEAFF TGTGCCATCAGTGAGTCAGGAGGGCAGATGAACACTGAAGCTTTCTTT
TRBJ2-3 TRBV5-1 . TRBD2 CASSEPGLARGVTQYF TGCGCCAGCAGCGAACCGGGACTAGCGAGAGGAGTTACGCAGTATTTT
TRBJ2-1 TRBV5-1 few . CASSLGSGAENEQFF TGCGCCAGCAGCTTGGGATCGGGGGCGGAGAATGAGCAGTTCTTC
TRBJ2-5 TRBV5-1 many TRBD2 CASSLVPFTSGQETQYF TGCGCCAGCAGCTTGGTACCCTTTACTAGCGGACAAGAGACCCAGTACTTC
TRBJ2-7 TRBV28 many . CASSLGAGTANEQYF TGTGCCAGCAGCCTCGGGGCGGGAACGGCCAACGAGCAGTACTTC
TRBJ2-1 TRBV7-9 few . CASSAVLGRKGFNEQFF TGTGCCAGCAGCGCCGTCCTGGGGCGTAAGGGCTTCAATGAGCAGTTCTTC
TRBJ2-2 TRBV29-1 . . CSVAPPTTVGNTGELFF TGCAGCGTTGCCCCACCTACCACCGTCGGAAACACCGGGGAGCTGTTTTTT
TRBJ2-2 TRBV28 few TRBD2 CASTGLAGAGELFF TGTGCCAGCACCGGACTAGCGGGGGCCGGGGAGCTGTTTTTT
TRBJ2-3 TRBV5-1 few . CASSTRARRGTDTQYF TGCGCCAGCAGCACCCGGGCCAGAAGGGGCACAGATACGCAGTATTTT
TRBJ2-3 TRBV24-1 few . CATSDLTSTDTQYF TGTGCCACCAGTGATCTGACTAGCACAGATACGCAGTATTTT
TRBJ1-1 TRBV19 . . CASSISRNTEAFF TGTGCCAGTAGTATTAGTAGGAACACTGAAGCTTTCTTT
TRBJ2-2 TRBV29-1 few . CSVRWHTGELFF TGCAGCGTCCGGTGGCACACCGGGGAGCTGTTTTTT
TRBJ2-5 TRBV7-9 few . CASSAYPGLSETQYF TGTGCCAGCAGCGCGTATCCGGGGTTATCAGAGACCCAGTACTTC
TRBJ1-5 TRBV6-1 few . CASSEGSSRQPQHF TGTGCCAGCAGTGAAGGGTCCTCACGTCAGCCCCAGCATTTT
TRBJ2-3 TRBV7-3 . TRBD1 CASTAGTGGTDTQYF TGTGCCAGCACAGCCGGGACAGGGGGTACAGATACGCAGTATTTT
TRBJ2-1 TRBV24-1 . . CATSDPGTSRNEQFF TGTGCCACCAGTGATCCGGGGACCTCTCGGAATGAGCAGTTCTTC
TRBJ1-2 TRBV7-2 few TRBD1 CASSFTRDSYGYTF TGTGCCAGCAGCTTCACGCGGGACAGTTATGGCTACACCTTC
TRBJ1-1 TRBV9 few TRBD1 CASSAPGQGGSEAFF TGTGCCAGCAGCGCTCCGGGACAGGGGGGGTCTGAAGCTTTCTTT
TRBJ2-1 TRBV10-3 . . CAIRGGGPSSYNEQFF TGTGCCATCAGGGGGGGGGGCCCGAGCTCCTACAATGAGCAGTTCTTC
TRBJ2-5 TRBV4-2 few TRBD1 CASSQESAGQVGETQYF TGTGCCAGCAGCCAAGAAAGCGCCGGACAGGTCGGGGAGACCCAGTACTTC
TRBJ2-3 TRBV12-3/TRBV12-4 . . CASSGPAETQYF TGTGCCAGCAGTGGACCAGCAGAGACGCAGTATTTT
TRBJ1-2 TRBV15 many . CATSREAGNPINGYTF TGTGCCACCAGCAGAGAGGCAGGGAACCCTATTAATGGCTACACCTTC
TRBJ1-6 TRBV19 few TRBD1 CASGQGINSPLHF TGTGCCAGCGGACAGGGGATAAATTCACCCCTCCACTTT
TRBJ2-1 TRBV11-2 many TRBD2 CASSLGLADYNEQFF TGTGCCAGCAGCCTGGGACTAGCGGACTACAATGAGCAGTTCTTC
TRBJ1-1 TRBV6-1 few TRBD1 CASTDPGGQVTEAFF TGTGCCAGCACCGATCCCGGAGGACAGGTAACTGAAGCTTTCTTT
TRBJ2-3 TRBV4-3 . TRBD2 CASSQRLAPTDTQYF TGCGCCAGCAGCCAAAGACTAGCGCCCACAGATACGCAGTATTTT
TRBJ1-1 TRBV27 few . CASQGERNTEAFF TGTGCCAGCCAAGGCGAGAGGAACACTGAAGCTTTCTTT
TRBJ1-5 TRBV7-2 . . CASSFRVGQPQHF TGTGCCAGCAGCTTTAGGGTCGGACAGCCCCAGCATTTT